Presented here are 27 T cell receptor beta chains from one specimen sequenced in a study of CD8 T cells in Susac syndrome. An amount of RNA that ranged from roughly 0.45 to 1 ug was reverse transcribed with random hexamers. TCRdb re-derived calls from the immunoSEQ multiplex PCR reads in MiXCR, one entry per CDR3 protein. The profile covers over 140,000 distinct CDR3 sequences, with 95% appearing a single time and 0.13% to 0.15% taken by the ten largest. Material: CD4+ T cells from PBMCs. The receptors derive from a human donor with Susac syndrome.

CDR3 sequence reads: CATSREDRAGDIQYF. Written as DNA, the CDR3 is TGTGCCACCAGCAGAGAAGACAGGGCCGGGGACATTCAGTACTTC. J is TRBJ2-4 and V is TRBV15, with TRBD1 matching 7 bases. The CDR3 is made up of 15 amino acids. Per germline, CDR1 LNHNV and CDR2 YYDKDF (reference sequence). The trim removed 0 bases at V and 8 bases at J, leaving 7 bases unmatched.

The chain combines TRBV13 with TRBJ1-2, with 8 bases identical to TRBD1. CDR1 is PRHDT, CDR2 FYEKMQ, per germline (reference sequence). This CDR3 has 15 residues. The V gene end was trimmed by 5 bases and the J gene end by 4 bases; junction bases not matched to a gene: 9. The CDR3 spells CASSAKTGALYGYTF. CDR3 bases: TGTGCCAGCAGCGCTAAGACAGGGGCTCTCTATGGCTACACCTTC.

The gene calls are TRBV6-6 and TRBJ1-1, with D unresolved. Germline lookup yields CDR1 MNHNY and CDR2 SVGAGI (reference sequence). The CDR3 has 14 residues. V gave up 2 bases and J gave up 1 base, with 8 bases separating them. CDR3 in amino acids: CASSYGFANTEAFF. The CDR3 nucleotides are TGTGCCAGCAGTTACGGGTTCGCGAACACTGAAGCTTTCTTT.

The chain has TRBV20-1 and TRBJ2-7, with 14 nucleotides matching TRBD2. The germline gives CDR1 DFQATT, CDR2 SNEGSKA (reference sequence). The CDR3 extends over 16 amino acids. J lost 0 bases, V lost 6 bases, and 7 bases had no gene match. This CDR3 reads CSARRTSGGSSYEQYF. DNA of the CDR3: TGCAGTGCCAGAAGGACTAGCGGGGGGAGCTCCTACGAGCAGTACTTC.

V is TRBV19 and J is TRBJ1-2, with a weak D call TRBD1 (5 bases). Germline loops: CDR1 LNHDA, CDR2 SQIVND (reference sequence). Trimming took 7 bases from V and 3 from J, leaving 18 bases between them. The CDR3 is 15 residues long. The CDR3 nucleotides read TGTGCCAGTACTCCACTGTCGGGGGGGGACTATGGCTACACCTTC. This sequence encodes CASTPLSGGDYGYTF.

The chain employs TRBV30 and TRBJ1-2; weak D call: TRBD1 (5 bases). The CDR3 extends over 13 amino acids. Germline CDR1 GTSNPN, CDR2 SVGIG (reference sequence). Between the trimmed V and J ends, which lost 3 bases and 4 bases, there was a span of 12 bases. The CDR3 reads CAWRGGSSYGYTF. CDR3 nucleotides: TGTGCCTGGAGGGGGGGTTCTAGCTATGGCTACACCTTC.

The chain recombines TRBV29-1 with TRBJ2-5; the match to TRBD2 covers 7 bases. Germline assignment: CDR1 SQVTM and CDR2 ANQGSEA. The CDR3 runs 13 residues. Germline trimming cut 6 bases from V and 2 bases from J; bases unmatched to any gene: 6. CDR3 sequence: CSVAGTRQETQYF. The CDR3 coding sequence is TGCAGCGTAGCGGGGACTCGACAAGAGACCCAGTACTTC.

The V gene is TRBV5-4, the J gene TRBJ2-5; D remains unclear. Trimming removed 4 bases from V and 5 bases from J, with 9 bases in between. The germline V gene has CDR1 SGHNT and CDR2 YYREEE (reference sequence). The CDR3 sequence is 12 residues long. CDR3 residues: CASSRFRETQYF. The CDR3 nucleotides read TGTGCCAGCAGCCGGTTTCGGGAGACCCAGTACTTC.

This chain joins TRBV18 and TRBJ2-7; D is possibly TRBD1 (6 bases). CDR3 length: 15 amino acids. Between the trimmed V and J ends, which lost 5 bases and 2 bases, there was a span of 16 bases. Germline CDR1 and CDR2: KGHSH and LQKENI. The CDR3 DNA sequence: TGTGCCAGCTCATCAGGACAGACGCGAACCTACGAGCAGTACTTC. It specifies CASSSGQTRTYEQYF.

This chain links TRBV7-2 with TRBJ2-3, with unresolved D. Germline V gene lookup returns CDR1 SGHTA and CDR2 FQGNSA. CDR3 length: 14 amino acids. V lost 2 bases, J lost 4 bases, and 10 bases lay in between. The CDR3 protein is CASSLLTSSDTQYF. In DNA form, the CDR3 reads TGTGCCAGCAGCTTATTAACCTCCTCAGATACGCAGTATTTT.

The rearrangement links TRBV20-1 to TRBJ2-7, with TRBD2 identical over 11 bases. Germline loops: CDR1 DFQATT, CDR2 SNEGSKA (reference sequence). This CDR3 is built from 13 residues. V shed 5 bases and J 3 bases; nucleotides not matched to a gene: 3. The CDR3 sequence: CSARTSGYYEQYF. CDR3 nucleotides: TGCAGTGCTCGGACTAGCGGGTACTACGAGCAGTACTTC.

The rearrangement joins TRBV12-3 or TRBV12-4 to TRBJ1-1; 7 bases are shared with TRBD1. V was clipped by 6 bases and J by 8 bases; unmatched bases: 3. This CDR3 has 11 amino acids. The CDR3 DNA follows: TGTGCCAGCAGCCCGGACAGGGAAGCTTTCTTT. Translating gives CASSPDREAFF.

This sequence joins TRBV7-9 and TRBJ2-1; maybe TRBD2 (7 bases). With 3 bases removed from V and 4 bases from J, the gap between germline ends came to 13 bases. CDR1 is SEHNR, CDR2 FQNEAQ, per germline (reference sequence). The CDR3 consists of 15 residues. The CDR3 DNA reads TGTGCCAGCAGCTTCCGCGGGGGCCCTTACAATGAGCAGTTCTTC. Protein product: CASSFRGGPYNEQFF. Full variable domain (outside the CDR3, taken from reference TRBV7-9 and TRBJ2-1): DTGVSQNPRHKITKRGQNVTFRCDPISEHNRLYWYRQTLGQGPEFLTYFQNEAQLEKSRLLSDRFSAERPKGSFSTLEIQRTEQGDSAMYLCASSFRGGPYNEQFFGPGTRLTVL.

This chain joins TRBV5-4 and TRBJ1-4; D may be TRBD1 (6 bases). Germline values: CDR1 SGHNT, CDR2 YYREEE (reference sequence). The CDR3 extends over 14 amino acids. Deletions cut 4 bases from V and 8 bases from J, with 15 bases between. The CDR3 region has the DNA TGTGCCAGCAGCGTACAGGGTTTCGGAGAAAAACTGTTTTTT. Translation: CASSVQGFGEKLFF.

The chain has TRBV9 and TRBJ2-7; D not resolved. The germline V gene has CDR1 SGDLS and CDR2 YYNGEE. This CDR3 region has 15 residues. V was pared by 0 bases and J by 0 bases, with 10 bases between. The CDR3, as DNA: TGTGCCAGCAGCGTAGGAGATGTGGTCTCCTACGAGCAGTACTTC. Encoded protein: CASSVGDVVSYEQYF.

The chain joins TRBV18 to TRBJ1-1; a possible D gene is TRBD1 (5 bases). The CDR3 has 15 residues. Germline assignment: CDR1 KGHSH and CDR2 LQKENI. V dropped 0 bases and J dropped 1 base, with 9 bases sitting between them. The chain's CDR3 is CASSPPGGSNTEAFF. CDR3 bases: TGTGCCAGCTCACCACCGGGGGGATCGAACACTGAAGCTTTCTTT.

In nucleotides, the CDR3 is TGTGCCAGCAGCGTAGCTACTTTGGGGACAGGGGCGGGCGAGCAGTACTTC. This encodes CASSVATLGTGAGEQYF. The V gene is TRBV9, the J gene TRBJ2-7; 10 bases line up with TRBD1. The CDR3 loop spans 17 amino acids. The V and J ends lost 0 bases and 6 bases, in that order; junction bases with no gene match: 12. Germline CDR1 SGDLS, CDR2 YYNGEE.

The chain is built from TRBV3-1 and TRBJ1-2, with no clear D. Germline V gene lookup returns CDR1 LGHDT and CDR2 YNNKEL (reference sequence). Trimming pared 4 bases from V and 3 bases from J, leaving 6 bases between. This CDR3 is built from 12 residues. CDR3 residues: CASSRPDYGYTF. The CDR3 nucleotides read TGTGCCAGCAGCCGGCCCGACTATGGCTACACCTTC. Variable domain in full (rest from reference TRBV3-1 and TRBJ1-2): DTAVSQTPKYLVTQMGNDKSIKCEQNLGHDTMYWYKQDSKKFLKIMFSYNNKELIINETVPNRFSPKSPDKAHLNLHINSLELGDSAVYFCASSRPDYGYTFGSGTRLTVV.

The chain joins TRBV27 to TRBJ2-1; D uncertain. The CDR3 runs to 14 residues. Trimming took off 9 bases at V and 4 bases at J, with 16 bases between the two ends. The germline gives CDR1 MNHEY, CDR2 SMNVEV (reference sequence). In DNA form, the CDR3 reads TGTGCCAGTCATCCTGTGGACGGATACAATGAGCAGTTCTTC. It specifies CASHPVDGYNEQFF.

This chain links TRBV7-9 with TRBJ1-4; 7 positions match TRBD1. CDR1 is SEHNR and CDR2 is FQNEAQ in the germline V gene (reference sequence). Unmatched junction bases numbered 7, after V lost 4 bases and J lost 8 bases. The CDR3 is 14 residues long. In nucleotides, the CDR3 is TGTGCCAGCAGCTCGACAGGGTCAGGCGAAAAACTGTTTTTT. Its protein is CASSSTGSGEKLFF.

V is TRBV20-1 and J is TRBJ2-3; the match to TRBD2 covers 9 bases. Germline CDR1 is DFQATT and CDR2 is SNEGSKA (reference sequence). The CDR3 runs to 17 residues. V was clipped by 3 bases and J by 0 bases; unmatched bases: 10. CDR3 in DNA: TGCAGTGCTAGCCCTATTATGACTAGCGGTAGCACAGATACGCAGTATTTT. Translation gives CSASPIMTSGSTDTQYF.

The chain is built from TRBV3-1 and TRBJ2-2; 7 bases match TRBD1. Trimming took 0 bases from V and 8 from J; bases not matched to a gene: 12. The CDR3 runs 17 residues. Germline CDR1 reads LGHDT; CDR2 reads YNNKEL (reference sequence). In nucleotides, the CDR3 is TGTGCCAGCAGCCAAGAAGGCAACAGGGGCTGGGGAGGGGAGCTGTTTTTT. This codes for CASSQEGNRGWGGELFF.

Here the CDR3 reads CASSQNQALSGANVLTF. DNA for the CDR3: TGCGCCAGCAGCCAAAATCAGGCCCTCTCTGGGGCCAACGTCCTGACTTTC. The rearrangement uses TRBV4-1 and TRBJ2-6; D remains unclear. Per germline, CDR1 MGHRA and CDR2 YSYEKL. The CDR3 runs 17 residues. V lost 2 bases to trimming and J lost 0 bases, with 11 bases between them.

The chain couples TRBV3-1 to TRBJ2-3, with a weak D call TRBD2 (7 bases). This CDR3 is built from 13 residues. V was shortened by 4 bases and J by 5 bases, with 10 bases between the two germline ends. The germline CDR1 and CDR2 sequences are LGHDT and YNNKEL (reference sequence). CDR3 protein: CASSRGGGDTQYF. In DNA, the CDR3 is TGTGCCAGCAGCCGCGGGGGCGGAGATACGCAGTATTTT.

The genes are TRBV10-3 and TRBJ1-2; D remains ambiguous. CDR1 and CDR2 from the germline V gene are ENHRY and SYGVKD. V lost 7 bases to trimming and J lost 8 bases, with 17 bases between them. This CDR3 contains 13 residues. CDR3 nucleotides: TGTGCCATCACTGATGACCGACCGGGCGGCTACACCTTC. Residues: CAITDDRPGGYTF.

This chain uses TRBV2 with TRBJ2-2; D uncertain. The V gene's germline CDR1 is SNHLY and CDR2 FYNNEI. The ends were cut back, 7 bases at V and 7 bases at J, with 16 bases in the middle. The CDR3 is made up of 14 amino acids. This CDR3 reads CASTLYQGIGELFF. The CDR3 nucleotides are TGTGCCAGCACTCTATACCAAGGGATCGGGGAGCTGTTTTTT.

J is TRBJ2-5 and V is TRBV20-1; 9 bases align to TRBD2. Germline assignment: CDR1 DFQATT and CDR2 SNEGSKA (reference sequence). This CDR3 comprises 13 residues. Trimming cost V 6 bases and J 2 bases; bases outside gene matches: 4. CDR3 protein: CSALAGGQETQYF. CDR3 nucleotide sequence: TGCAGTGCCTTGGCGGGAGGGCAAGAGACCCAGTACTTC.